The sample holds many counts of the clone carrying this TCR beta chain. What it binds is unknown. The germline V gene has CDR1 LGHDT and CDR2 YNNKEL (reference sequence). V lost 4 bases and J 2 bases, leaving 10 bases between the germline ends. The CDR3 runs 14 residues. These data originate in a study of glioma-infiltrating T cells. Whole-study findings and limits: Gliomas, especially low-grade, showed above-expected tissue-blood divergence; non-neoplastic patients showed below. CDR3 overlap between tissue and blood was very small.

TCR alpha and beta CDR3 regions were amplified from RNA using iRepertoire nested multiplex PCR. For one-step reverse transcription and amplification, 100-400 ng of tissue mRNA or PBMC total RNA was used. TCRdb re-called the multiplex PCR reads with MiXCR, one entry per CDR3 protein. The sample lists around 99,000 distinct CDR3 sequences, 25% to 30% occurring once. The clonotype comes from a human donor with low-grade glioma or glioblastoma, undergoing nonglioma brain surgery, or in good health (not recorded which). The J gene is TRBJ2-3, the V gene TRBV3-1; perhaps TRBD2 as D (5 bases). The specimen was glioma tissue, nonneoplastic brain tissue, or PBMCs (not recorded which). The CDR3 coding sequence is TGTGCCAGCAGCCCTCCTGGACTCACAGATACGCAGTATTTT. The encoded protein is CASSPPGLTDTQYF.